The 27 T cell receptor beta chains presented below share a single source sample, sequenced in a study of CD8+CD57+ T cells in acquired aplastic anemia. Profiles of TCR beta VDJ and CDR3 were generated from a genomic DNA template. From the reads, TCRdb called clonotypes with MiXCR, one entry per CDR3 protein. The table lists under 40,000 distinct CDR3 sequences, around 82% of them singletons. Sequencing was carried out using sorted CD4+, CD8+, or CD8+CD57+ T cells (not recorded which) from PBMCs. All receptors derive from a human donor in good health, serving as a control.

The chain couples TRBV7-3 to TRBJ1-6; D call uncertain. CDR3 size: 15 residues. From germline, CDR1 is SGHTA and CDR2 FQGTGA. Trimming stripped 4 bases from V and 10 bases from J, with 17 bases between. The CDR3 region has the DNA TGTGCCAGCAGCTCAACAGTGGGCGAAGGATCACCCCTCCACTTT. Translated: CASSSTVGEGSPLHF. Supplemented by reference TRBV7-3 and TRBJ1-6, the full variable domain reads GAGVSQTPSNKVTEKGKYVELRCDPISGHTALYWYRQSLGQGPEFLIYFQGTGAADDSGLPNDRFFAVRPEGSVSTLKIQRTERGDSAVYLCASSSTVGEGSPLHFGNGTRLTVT.

This clonotype was seen a single time. The chain couples TRBV20-1 to TRBJ1-5, with TRBD1 matching 10 bases. The CDR3 spans 16 residues. Germline V lookup: CDR1 DFQATT, CDR2 SNEGSKA (reference sequence). The trim removed 0 bases at V and 4 bases at J, leaving 6 bases unmatched. The CDR3 loop reads CSARETGTGVNQPQHF. The CDR3 DNA is TGCAGTGCTAGAGAGACCGGGACAGGGGTAAATCAGCCCCAGCATTTT.

This rearrangement joins TRBV5-4 to TRBJ1-6; D is ambiguous. V was trimmed by 0 bases and J by 7 bases, leaving 11 bases between them. CDR1 is SGHNT, CDR2 YYREEE, per germline (reference sequence). This CDR3 region has 15 residues. The chain's CDR3 is CASSLVPGFNSPLHF. The CDR3 region has the DNA TGTGCCAGCAGCTTGGTTCCTGGATTCAATTCACCCCTCCACTTT.

On this clonotype: Mismatch with germline at one junction end may stem from a read error. The rearrangement joins TRBV4-3 to TRBJ2-1; the match to TRBD2 covers 16 bases. This CDR3 has 16 amino acids. CDR1 and CDR2 (germline): LGHNA, YSLEER. Here the CDR3 reads CASRQGTSGGANEQFF. DNA of the CDR3: TGCGCCAGCAGGCAAGGGACTAGCGGGGGGGCCAATGAGCAGTTCTTC.

The chain uses TRBV2 and TRBJ2-2; no clear D gene. Germline assignment: CDR1 SNHLY and CDR2 FYNNEI. The V end lost 2 bases, the J end lost 5 bases, and 6 bases lay between the germline ends. There are 13 residues in the CDR3. CDR3 residues: CASSEWDTGELFF. The CDR3 region has the DNA TGTGCCAGCAGTGAATGGGATACCGGGGAGCTGTTTTTT.

The CDR3 DNA reads TGTGCCGCCTCCTCTGGAGACGAGCAGTACTTC. Its translation is CAASSGDEQYF. V gene TRBV24-1 combines with J gene TRBJ2-7; D is undetermined. V lost 12 bases and J 5 bases, leaving 13 bases between the germline ends. Germline CDR1 and CDR2: KGHDR and SFDVKD. CDR3 length: 11 residues.

V gene TRBV10-3 combines with J gene TRBJ1-3, with no clear D. The CDR3 covers 14 residues. The V gene's germline CDR1 is ENHRY and CDR2 SYGVKD. Trimming pared 5 bases from V and 1 base from J, leaving 9 bases between. The CDR3, as DNA: TGTGCCATCAGTCTGTTGGGATCTGGAAACACCATATATTTT. Its protein product is CAISLLGSGNTIYF.

V usage is TRBV7-8 and J usage is TRBJ1-3; 10 nucleotides line up with TRBD1. The junction had 6 bases not matched to a gene; V was cut back by 2 bases and J by 8 bases. Germline CDR1 SGHVS, CDR2 FQNEAQ. This CDR3 has 15 residues. CDR3 in amino acids: CASSLIQDRGDTIYF. The CDR3 region has the DNA TGTGCCAGCAGCTTAATACAGGACAGGGGGGACACCATATATTTT.

This chain links TRBV2 with TRBJ2-7, with 7 bases aligning to TRBD2. Unmatched junction bases numbered 5, after V lost 3 bases and J lost 6 bases. Germline CDR1 reads SNHLY; CDR2 reads FYNNEI. The CDR3 is made up of 13 amino acids. The CDR3 spells CASSDLGGFEQYF. The CDR3 DNA reads as TGTGCCAGCAGTGATTTGGGGGGGTTCGAGCAGTACTTC.

The rearrangement uses TRBV11-2 and TRBJ1-6; no clear D. Germline CDR1 and CDR2: SGHAT and FQNNGV. V shed 1 base and J shed 0 bases, with 7 bases lying between them. The CDR3 length is 16 residues. The CDR3 protein is CASSLGGSSYNSPLHF. The CDR3 nucleotides are TGTGCCAGCAGCTTAGGAGGGAGCTCCTATAATTCACCCCTCCACTTT.

By proportion, this clonotype is medium-sized. The rearrangement links TRBV7-6 to TRBJ2-1, with 10 bases fitting TRBD1. Losses at the gene ends were 1 base for V and 3 bases for J; bases not matched to a gene: 6. Germline lookup yields CDR1 SGHVS and CDR2 FNYEAQ. This CDR3 is 17 amino acids long. CDR3 in DNA: TGTGCCAGCAGCTTAGGAGTGGGACAGGGGAACTACAATGAGCAGTTCTTC. It is translated as CASSLGVGQGNYNEQFF.

This clonotype was picked up many times. V gene TRBV4-3 combines with J gene TRBJ2-3; 12 bases agree with TRBD2. J lost 4 bases, V lost 3 bases, and 2 bases had no gene match. The germline V gene has CDR1 LGHNA and CDR2 YSLEER. The CDR3 is 15 residues long. The CDR3 DNA reads as TGCGCCAGCAGCCAGACTAGCGGGGGTTCAGATACGCAGTATTTT. Translation: CASSQTSGGSDTQYF.

CDR3 amino acids: CASREGAVREKLFF. The CDR3 DNA reads TGTGCCAGCAGGGAGGGGGCGGTTCGAGAAAAACTGTTTTTT. The V and J genes are TRBV2 and TRBJ1-4; TRBD1 agrees at 7 bases. After removal of 6 bases from V and 8 bases from J, the junction contained 9 bases not matched to a gene. This CDR3 contains 14 residues. CDR1 and CDR2 (germline): SNHLY, FYNNEI.

The rearrangement joins TRBV15 to TRBJ2-7; the D gene is possibly TRBD2 (5 bases). The CDR3 totals 13 residues. The V end lost 6 bases, the J end lost 2 bases, and 11 bases lay between the germline ends. CDR1 is LNHNV, CDR2 YYDKDF, per germline (reference sequence). The CDR3, as DNA: TGTGCCACCAGGGACTCGGTGGCCTACGAGCAGTACTTC. Protein product: CATRDSVAYEQYF. Based on the CDR3 plus reference TRBV15 and TRBJ2-7, the full variable domain is DAMVIQNPRYQVTQFGKPVTLSCSQTLNHNVMYWYQQKSSQAPKLLFHYYDKDFNNEADTPDNFQSRRPNTSFCFLDIRSPGLGDTAMYLCATRDSVAYEQYFGPGTRLTVT.

This chain joins TRBV10-3 and TRBJ2-7; possibly TRBD1 or TRBD2 for D (5 bases each). The CDR3 loop spans 13 amino acids. Per the germline V gene, CDR1 is ENHRY and CDR2 is SYGVKD. The V and J ends lost 8 bases and 2 bases respectively, with 13 bases between them. CDR3 DNA: TGTGCCATCTCCTCACGGGGACCCTACGAGCAGTACTTC. Protein: CAISSRGPYEQYF.

This sequence joins TRBV19 and TRBJ1-5; the D is unclear. The CDR3 extends over 14 amino acids. CDR1 is LNHDA, CDR2 SQIVND, per germline (reference sequence). V shed 3 bases and J shed 8 bases, with 14 bases lying between them. This chain's CDR3 is CASSIYPGSEPQHF. CDR3 coding DNA: TGTGCCAGTAGTATCTATCCGGGTTCAGAGCCCCAGCATTTT.

This chain uses TRBV5-6 with TRBJ2-7; no firm D call. CDR3 length: 14 residues. Germline CDR1 and CDR2: SGHDT and YYEEEE. The germline V and J ends were trimmed by 0 bases and 7 bases, with 14 bases remaining between them. The CDR3 protein is CASSLENPVGEQYF. In DNA form, the CDR3 reads TGTGCCAGCAGCTTGGAGAACCCGGTTGGGGAGCAGTACTTC.

The chain carries TRBV7-9 and TRBJ2-7; D might be TRBD2 (6 bases). In germline, CDR1 is SEHNR, CDR2 FQNEAQ (reference sequence). This CDR3 has 13 residues. V lost 1 base and J 2 bases, leaving 6 bases between the germline ends. CDR3 region: CASSLERAYEQYF. The CDR3 DNA follows: TGTGCCAGCAGCTTAGAGCGGGCCTACGAGCAGTACTTC.

The chain recombines TRBV5-4 with TRBJ2-7, with 12 bases identical to TRBD2. V was pared by 5 bases and J by 2 bases, with 5 bases of the junction left unmatched. The germline V gene encodes CDR1 SGHNT and CDR2 YYREEE (reference sequence). The CDR3 contains 15 residues. The CDR3 region is CASSTSGRPTYEQYF. The CDR3 DNA sequence: TGTGCCAGCAGTACTAGCGGGAGGCCTACCTACGAGCAGTACTTC. The full variable domain, rest sourced from reference TRBV5-4 and TRBJ2-7, is ETGVTQSPTHLIKTRGQQVTLRCSSQSGHNTVSWYQQALGQGPQFIFQYYREEENGRGNFPPRFSGLQFPNYSSELNVNALELDDSALYLCASSTSGRPTYEQYFGPGTRLTVT.

This clonotype qualifies as medium-sized. The chain employs TRBV4-3 and TRBJ2-7, with 9 bases identical to TRBD1. Looked up from germline, CDR1 is LGHNA and CDR2 is YSLEER. The CDR3 runs to 15 residues. After removal of 3 bases from V and 3 bases from J, the junction contained 6 bases not matched to a gene. CDR3 sequence (DNA): TGCGCCAGCAGCCACGGAACAGGGGGCTTCTACGAGCAGTACTTC. This encodes CASSHGTGGFYEQYF.

The V call is TRBV25-1, the J call TRBJ2-1, with TRBD2 as a possible D gene (5 bases). The CDR3 contains 13 residues. Germline CDR1 reads MGHDK; CDR2 reads SYGVNS. V lost 5 bases and J lost 4, with 9 bases in between. The CDR3 DNA follows: TGTGCCAGCAGTAAGGACTTGTACAATGAGCAGTTCTTC. Residues: CASSKDLYNEQFF. Drawing the rest from reference TRBV25-1 and TRBJ2-1, the complete variable domain is EADIYQTPRYLVIGTGKKITLECSQTMGHDKMYWYQQDPGMELHLIHYSYGVNSTEKGDLSSESTVSRIRTEHFPLTLESARPSHTSQYLCASSKDLYNEQFFGPGTRLTVL.

This clonotype is medium-sized by share. The chain is built from TRBV5-1 and TRBJ1-6; 7 nucleotides agree with TRBD1. Germline-derived CDR1 and CDR2 are SGHRS and YFSETQ. CDR3 size: 16 residues. Losses at the gene ends were 1 base for V and 9 bases for J; bases not matched to a gene: 10. The CDR3 protein is CASSLSSRQGGSPLHF. DNA of the CDR3: TGCGCCAGCAGCTTGTCATCCCGACAGGGTGGTTCACCCCTCCACTTT.

This clonotype occurred once. V gene TRBV7-9 combines with J gene TRBJ2-7; D perhaps matches TRBD1 (6 bases). Trimming shortened V by 5 bases and J by 6 bases, and 14 bases separated the two germline ends. The CDR3 loop spans 13 amino acids. The germline gives CDR1 SEHNR, CDR2 FQNEAQ (reference sequence). The CDR3 coding sequence is TGTGCCAGCAGCCAGGGGTCTAACTGCGAGCAGTACTTC. Its protein is CASSQGSNCEQYF.

This clonotype is judged medium-sized (0.01 to 0.1%). The V and J genes are TRBV7-9 and TRBJ2-7, with TRBD1 matching 7 bases. Trimming cost V 5 bases and J 3 bases; bases outside gene matches: 7. CDR3 size: 14 residues. From germline, CDR1 is SEHNR and CDR2 FQNEAQ (reference sequence). DNA for the CDR3: TGTGCCAGCAGCGCCCGGGACAGACACTACGAGCAGTACTTC. Protein: CASSARDRHYEQYF.

The V gene is TRBV19, the J gene TRBJ2-5, with D possibly TRBD2 on 5 matching bases. V was shortened by 4 bases and J by 3 bases, with 12 bases between the two germline ends. Germline values: CDR1 LNHDA, CDR2 SQIVND (reference sequence). The CDR3 runs to 14 residues. The CDR3 sequence: CASSNGLEEETQYF. CDR3 nucleotide sequence: TGTGCCAGTAGTAACGGCCTGGAGGAAGAGACCCAGTACTTC.

The gene calls are TRBV24-1 and TRBJ2-3; TRBD2 is a possible D gene (5 bases). Germline-derived CDR1 and CDR2 are KGHDR and SFDVKD. V lost 4 bases and J lost 0, with 7 bases in between. The CDR3 is 14 residues long. The CDR3 DNA reads TGTGCCACCAGTGACGGGAAAAGCACAGATACGCAGTATTTT. This gives the protein CATSDGKSTDTQYF.

This clonotype was seen only once. The gene calls are TRBV20-1 and TRBJ2-7; 8 bases map to TRBD2. Germline CDR1 reads DFQATT; CDR2 reads SNEGSKA (reference sequence). The V gene end was trimmed by 2 bases and the J gene end by 3 bases; junction bases not matched to a gene: 6. This CDR3 is 14 amino acids long. The CDR3 protein is CSARNSGTFYEQYF. CDR3 coding DNA: TGCAGTGCTAGAAATAGCGGGACGTTCTACGAGCAGTACTTC.